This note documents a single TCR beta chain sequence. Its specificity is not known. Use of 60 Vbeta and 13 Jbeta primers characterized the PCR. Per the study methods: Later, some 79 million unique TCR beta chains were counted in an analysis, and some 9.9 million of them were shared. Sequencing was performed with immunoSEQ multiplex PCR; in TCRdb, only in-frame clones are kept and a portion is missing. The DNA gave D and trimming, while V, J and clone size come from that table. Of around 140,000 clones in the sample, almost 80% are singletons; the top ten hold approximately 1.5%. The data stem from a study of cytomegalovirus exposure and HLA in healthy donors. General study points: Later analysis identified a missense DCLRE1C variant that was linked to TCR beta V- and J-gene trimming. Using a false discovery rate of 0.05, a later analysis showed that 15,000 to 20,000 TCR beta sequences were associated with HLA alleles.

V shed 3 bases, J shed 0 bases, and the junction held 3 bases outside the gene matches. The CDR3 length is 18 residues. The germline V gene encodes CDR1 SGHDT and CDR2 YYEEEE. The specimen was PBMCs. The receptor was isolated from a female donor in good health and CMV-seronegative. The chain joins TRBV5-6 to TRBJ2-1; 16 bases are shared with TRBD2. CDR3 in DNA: TGTGCCAGCAGCTCGGGACTAGCGGGAGGGTTCTCCTACAATGAGCAGTTCTTC. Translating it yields CASSSGLAGGFSYNEQFF. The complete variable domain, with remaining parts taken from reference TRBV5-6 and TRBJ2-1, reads DAGVTQSPTHLIKTRGQQVTLRCSPKSGHDTVSWYQQALGQGPQFIFQYYEEEERQRGNFPDRFSGHQFPNYSSELNVNALLLGDSALYLCASSSGLAGGFSYNEQFFGPGTRLTVL.